The sequence of this TCR beta chain was determined in a study of blood T cell repertoires in COVID-19. On the study more broadly: Sample material is recorded as cDNA or gDNA derived from T cells, B-cell-depleted T cells, or PBMCs.

With 2 bases removed from V and 0 bases from J, the gap between germline ends came to 12 bases. The CDR3 sequence is 15 residues long. The germline V gene encodes CDR1 SGDLS and CDR2 YYNGEE. Assay: immunoSEQ multiplex PCR; the TCRdb copy retains only in-frame clones and omits some. The sample includes over 90,000 clones, 90% of them seen just once. The TCR originated in a man between 50 and 59 years old with acute or convalescent COVID-19. The chain recombines TRBV9 with TRBJ2-7; D is unresolved. The sequenced material came from peripheral blood. The CDR3 nucleotides read TGTGCCAGCAGCGTTAATGTAGGCGGCTCCTACGAGCAGTACTTC. Residues: CASSVNVGGSYEQYF.